This TCR beta chain was identified in a study of blood T cells in healthy people across ages. The germline gives CDR1 SGDLS, CDR2 YYNGEE. This CDR3 contains 17 residues. With respect to this clonotype: Its antigen remains unidentified. The junction departs from the called germline gene at one end, perhaps through a read error.

Together with a sample-barcoded 5' primer, a J-beta primer mix was included in a second PCR lasting roughly 6 to 12 cycles. Every cDNA was tagged by a template-switch adaptor with 12 random nucleotides. TCRdb redid the calling of the 5' RACE reads with MiXCR, one entry per CDR3 protein. The sample contains 850,000 to 950,000 distinct CDR3 sequences, roughly 26% of which appear only once. Whole-study results and caveats: It was the long-lived donors that had more naive CD4+ cells and higher diversity than aged donors.

The sequenced sample consisted of blood. The clonotype comes from an elderly woman in good health. This chain connects TRBV9 to TRBJ2-5; 7 nucleotides align to TRBD2. CDR3 nucleotides: TGTGCCAGCAGTGCTAACAGCCGGCCGGGAGGAGGAGAGACCCAGCACTTC. Translating it yields CASSANSRPGGGETQHF.